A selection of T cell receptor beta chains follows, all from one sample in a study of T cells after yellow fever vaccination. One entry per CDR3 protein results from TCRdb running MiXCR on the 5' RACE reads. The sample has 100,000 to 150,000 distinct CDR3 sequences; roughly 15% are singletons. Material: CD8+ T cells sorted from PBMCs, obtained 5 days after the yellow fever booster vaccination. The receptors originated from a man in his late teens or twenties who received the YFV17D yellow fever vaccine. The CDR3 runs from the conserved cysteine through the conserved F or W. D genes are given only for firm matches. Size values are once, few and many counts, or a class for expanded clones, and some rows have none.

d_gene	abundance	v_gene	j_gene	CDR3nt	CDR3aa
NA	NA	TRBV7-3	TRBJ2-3	TGTGCCAGCAGCCGGTGGGTGACGAGGGGGGCCACAGATACGCAGTATTTT	CASSRWVTRGATDTQYF
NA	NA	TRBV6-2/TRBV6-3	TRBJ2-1	TGTGCCAGCAGTTACTCCCGAGTCTGGGAGCAGTTCTTC	CASSYSRVWEQFF
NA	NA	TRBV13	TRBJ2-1	TGTGCCAGCAGCCTGTCGAACCACTCCTACAATGAGCAGTTCTTC	CASSLSNHSYNEQFF
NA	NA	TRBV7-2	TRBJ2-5	TGTGCCAGCAGCTTATCATTGGGACCCGGGGAGACCCAGTACTTC	CASSLSLGPGETQYF
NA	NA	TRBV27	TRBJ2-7	TGTGCCAGCAGTTTAAGCACGGGGGTTGGCTACGAGCAGTACTTC	CASSLSTGVGYEQYF
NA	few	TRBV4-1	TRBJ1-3	TGCGCCAGCAGCCAGCCCGGGCGGAACTCTGGAAACACCATATATTTT	CASSQPGRNSGNTIYF
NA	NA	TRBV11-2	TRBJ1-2	TGTGCCAGCAGCTTAGGAGGTGGTGGCGGGGGAGGGAACTATGGCTACACCTTC	CASSLGGGGGGGNYGYTF
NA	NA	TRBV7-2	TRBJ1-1	TGTGCCAGCAGCTTATCTCCAGGGAGCACTGAAGCTTTCTTT	CASSLSPGSTEAFF
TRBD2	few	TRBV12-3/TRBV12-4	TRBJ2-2	TGTGCCAGCAGTTGGGGACTAGCGGCCGGGGAGCTGTTTTTT	CASSWGLAAGELFF
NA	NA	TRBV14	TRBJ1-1	TGTGCCAGCAGCCAAGAACTACGCGACAGGGAAGCTTTCTTT	CASSQELRDREAFF
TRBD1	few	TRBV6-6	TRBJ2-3	TGTGCCAGCAGCGGGGGACAGGGACTCACAGATACGCAGTATTTT	CASSGGQGLTDTQYF
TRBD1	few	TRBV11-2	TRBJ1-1	TGTGCCAGCAGCGTGGGACAGGGGAAAGGAGCTTTCTTT	CASSVGQGKGAFF
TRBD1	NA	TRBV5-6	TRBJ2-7	TGTGCCAGCAGCTTGGCCTTGGGGACAGCTACTCTCTACGAGCAGTACTTC	CASSLALGTATLYEQYF
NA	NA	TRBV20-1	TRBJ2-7	TGCAGTGCTTCTTCTACTGAGAGCTCCTACGAGCAGTACTTC	CSASSTESSYEQYF
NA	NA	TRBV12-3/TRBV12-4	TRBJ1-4	TGTGCCAGCAGTTCCGGGACATTTGAAAAACTGTTTTTT	CASSSGTFEKLFF
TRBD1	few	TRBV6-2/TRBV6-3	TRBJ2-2	TGTGCCAGCAGTTACTGGACAGGGGGCATCACCGGGGAGCTGTTTTTT	CASSYWTGGITGELFF
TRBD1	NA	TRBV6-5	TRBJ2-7	TGTGCCAGCAGTTACGGGACAGGGGGTGGGTATGAGCAGTACTTC	CASSYGTGGGYEQYF
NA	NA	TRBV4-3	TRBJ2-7	TGCGCCAGCAGCCAAGACTCGTTCTACGAGCAGTACTTC	CASSQDSFYEQYF
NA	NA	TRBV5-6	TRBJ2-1	TGTGCCAGCAGCTTGGAGGGTTTCAATGAGCAGTTCTTC	CASSLEGFNEQFF
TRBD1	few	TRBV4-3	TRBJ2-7	TGCGCCAGCAGCCAAGGCGCAGGGGGCCACTACGAGCAGTACTTC	CASSQGAGGHYEQYF
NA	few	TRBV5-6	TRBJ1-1	TGTGCCAGCGGGCGGGGGAACACTGAAGCTTTCTTT	CASGRGNTEAFF
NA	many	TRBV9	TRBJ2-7	TGTGCCAGCAGCGAGGGGGGCTTCTCCTACGAGCAGTACTTC	CASSEGGFSYEQYF
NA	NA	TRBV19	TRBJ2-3	TGTGCCAGTAGTTTCGTGATTGGGTGGACGGATACGCAGTATTTT	CASSFVIGWTDTQYF
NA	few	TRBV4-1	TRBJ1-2	TGCGCCAGCAGCCCCGCAGGACCGAACTATGGCTACACCTTC	CASSPAGPNYGYTF
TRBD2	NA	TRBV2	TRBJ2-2	TGTGCCAGTCTAGCTGGGGGGGCCGGGGAGCTGTTTTTT	CASLAGGAGELFF
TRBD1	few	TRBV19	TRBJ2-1	TGTGCCAGTAGTCTTACCGGGACAGGATACAATGAGCAGTTCTTC	CASSLTGTGYNEQFF
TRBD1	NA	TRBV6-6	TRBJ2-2	TGTGCCAGCAGTTACCTACCGGGACAGAGGGGCGGGGAGCTGTTTTTT	CASSYLPGQRGGELFF
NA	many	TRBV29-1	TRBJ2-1	TGCAGCGTTGAAGATCGAGAATACAATGAGCAGTTCTTC	CSVEDREYNEQFF
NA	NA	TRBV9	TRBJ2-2	TGTGCCAGCAGCGTAGAACATGGGGGAAATACCGGGGAGCTGTTTTTT	CASSVEHGGNTGELFF
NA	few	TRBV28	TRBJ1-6	TGTGCCAGCAGTTCCCCCGGCCTCTATAATTCACCCCTCCACTTT	CASSSPGLYNSPLHF
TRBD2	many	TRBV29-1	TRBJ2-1	TGCAGCGCCTCTCGGGGAGGGTTTACGGACAATGAGCAGTTCTTC	CSASRGGFTDNEQFF
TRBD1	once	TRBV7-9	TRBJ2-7	TGTGCCAGCAGCCACCACGACAGGGGAGGCTACGAGCAGTACTTC	CASSHHDRGGYEQYF
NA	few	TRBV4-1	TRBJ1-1	TGCGCCAGCAGCCAGAACACTGAAGCTTTCTTT	CASSQNTEAFF
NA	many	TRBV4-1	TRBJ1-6	TGCGCCAGCAGCCAAGAAGCTTCGGGCGGCGTTGATTCACCCCTCCACTTT	CASSQEASGGVDSPLHF
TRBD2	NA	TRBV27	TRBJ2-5	TGTGCCAGCAGTCCCCTGGGACTAGCTTTCGAGACCCAGTACTTC	CASSPLGLAFETQYF
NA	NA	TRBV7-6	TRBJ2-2	TGTGCCAGCAGCTTACGGGTAGCCGGGGAGCTGTTTTTT	CASSLRVAGELFF
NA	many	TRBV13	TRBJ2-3	TGTGCCAGCAGCCCGGGGCCGAGAAGCACAGATACGCAGTATTTT	CASSPGPRSTDTQYF
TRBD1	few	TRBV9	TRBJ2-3	TGTGCCAGCAGCGTAGGCAGGGGGATGGATACGCAGTATTTT	CASSVGRGMDTQYF
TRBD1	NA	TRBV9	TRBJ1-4	TGTGCCAGCAGCGCCAGGACAGGGGAAACCCCAAATGAAAAACTGTTTTTT	CASSARTGETPNEKLFF
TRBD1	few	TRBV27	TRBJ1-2	TGTGCCAGCAGTTTATGGGCCGGACAGGGGCTTAACTATGGCTACACCTTC	CASSLWAGQGLNYGYTF
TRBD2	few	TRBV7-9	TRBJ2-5	TGTGCCAGCAGCTCTCTGCTAGCGGGGAAGCCAGAGACCCAGTACTTC	CASSSLLAGKPETQYF
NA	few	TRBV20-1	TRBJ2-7	TGCAGTGCTAGAGATTTTCGGGGGAGCTCCTACGAGCAGTACTTC	CSARDFRGSSYEQYF
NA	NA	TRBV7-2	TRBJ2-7	TGTGCCAGCAGGGGGGGACAGTCCTACGAGCAGTACTTC	CASRGGQSYEQYF
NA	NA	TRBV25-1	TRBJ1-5	TGTGCCAGCAGCGCTACAGCGAGCAATCAGCCCCAGCATTTT	CASSATASNQPQHF
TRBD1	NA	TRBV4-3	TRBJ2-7	TGCGCCAGCAGCGTGACAGGGGGTAAAACCTACGAGCAGTACTTC	CASSVTGGKTYEQYF
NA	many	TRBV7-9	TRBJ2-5	TGTGCCAGCAGCTTAGGCCCGGACTCCCAAGAGACCCAGTACTTC	CASSLGPDSQETQYF
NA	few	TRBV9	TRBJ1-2	TGTGCCAGCAGTATGGAGGGGGACGACTATGGCTACACCTTC	CASSMEGDDYGYTF
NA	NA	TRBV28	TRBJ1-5	TGTGCCAGCAGTTTTGTGATGGGGGCTCAGCCCCAGCATTTT	CASSFVMGAQPQHF
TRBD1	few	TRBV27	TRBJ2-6	TGTGCCAGTTCGGGACAGGGGGCACCCGGGGCCAACGTCCTGACTTTC	CASSGQGAPGANVLTF
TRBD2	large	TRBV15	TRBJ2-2	TGTGCCACCAGCAGAGATACGGGGGGGCCCGGGGAGCTGTTTTTT	CATSRDTGGPGELFF
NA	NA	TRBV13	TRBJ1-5	TGTGCCAGCAGCTTAGGCCAGGGCAATCAGCCCCAGCATTTT	CASSLGQGNQPQHF
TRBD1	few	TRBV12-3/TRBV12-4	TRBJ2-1	TGTGCCAGCAGTCCACAGGGGGACAGGTACAATGAGCAGTTCTTC	CASSPQGDRYNEQFF
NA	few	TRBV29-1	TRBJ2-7	TGCAGCGCGATCCCCAACGGGGGTCGCGAGCAGTACTTC	CSAIPNGGREQYF
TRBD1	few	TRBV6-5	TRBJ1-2	TGTGCCAGCAGTTACTCTACAGGGGGCGCGGAAGGCTACACCTTC	CASSYSTGGAEGYTF
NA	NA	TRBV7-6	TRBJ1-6	TGTGCCAGCAGCTTATTTCAGGGTCGGTCACCCCTCCACTTT	CASSLFQGRSPLHF
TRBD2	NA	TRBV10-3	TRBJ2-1	TGTGCCATCAGGGTGGGACTAGCGGGGGTCTACAATGAGCAGTTCTTC	CAIRVGLAGVYNEQFF
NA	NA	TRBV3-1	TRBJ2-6	TGTGCCAGCGGGGGGGCCGGGGCCAACGTCCTGACTTTC	CASGGAGANVLTF